These 17 T cell receptor beta chains share one sample of origin, sequenced in a study of read filtering for tumor transcriptome and immune sequencing. This library used roughly 400 ng RNA and molecular barcoded adaptors spanning alpha/delta and beta/gamma chains. From the reads, TCRdb called clonotypes with MiXCR, one entry per CDR3 protein. This table holds about 57,000 distinct CDR3 sequences, around 20% found once. Sequencing was carried out using a population of CD138-negative cells sorted from bone marrow. These receptors were obtained from a donor at least 40 years old with multiple myeloma.

A remark on this clonotype: With a much larger clone just one base away, this may be a read error. The genes are TRBV27 and TRBJ2-3; D not certain. The CDR3 covers 13 residues. Trimming pared 4 bases from V and 5 bases from J, leaving 10 bases between. CDR1 is MNHEY, CDR2 SMNVEV, per germline (reference sequence). The CDR3 bases are TGTGCCAGCAGTTCCCGTCGCGGAGATACGCAGTATTTT. Translated, it gives CASSSRRGDTQYF.

Ten or more counts support this clonotype. This CDR3 is CASRPAGTGGAYGYTF. DNA for the CDR3: TGTGCCAGCCGACCTGCCGGGACAGGGGGCGCTTATGGCTACACCTTC. V gene TRBV6-2 or TRBV6-3 combines with J gene TRBJ1-2, with 12 bases aligning to TRBD1. This CDR3 has 16 amino acids. With 8 bases clipped from V and 5 bases from J, the junction kept 12 bases outside the gene matches. CDR1 and CDR2 (germline): MNHEY, SVGEGT.

This clonotype was detected many times. The chain is built from TRBV29-1 and TRBJ2-3, with D unresolved. Germline CDR1 is SQVTM and CDR2 is ANQGSEA. The CDR3 is 11 residues long. Trimming took off 1 base at V and 6 bases at J, with 5 bases between the two ends. CDR3 loop: CSVEVADTQYF. In DNA form, the CDR3 reads TGCAGCGTTGAAGTCGCGGATACGCAGTATTTT.

There are many counts of this clonotype. The V and J genes are TRBV7-3 and TRBJ2-2; tentative D call: TRBD2 (6 bases). The CDR3 has 15 amino acids. Germline values: CDR1 SGHTA, CDR2 FQGTGA. The V and J ends lost 0 bases and 5 bases respectively, with 10 bases between them. CDR3 DNA: TGTGCCAGCAGCTTAACGGGGGGTGGAACCGGGGAGCTGTTTTTT. Translating it yields CASSLTGGGTGELFF.

This clonotype has at least ten counts. The V call is TRBV20-1, the J call TRBJ2-3; TRBD2 agrees at 14 bases. CDR1 and CDR2 from the germline V gene are DFQATT and SNEGSKA (reference sequence). The CDR3 length is 14 residues. The CDR3 nucleotides are TGCGCGAAGACTAGCGGGGGGGGCACAGATACGCAGTATTTT. This sequence encodes CAKTSGGGTDTQYF.

The sample holds many counts of this clonotype. The chain has TRBV11-2 and TRBJ2-2, with D tentatively TRBD2 (5 bases). Germline CDR1 SGHAT, CDR2 FQNNGV. The CDR3 covers 14 residues. V lost 4 bases to trimming and J lost 5 bases, with 11 bases between them. The CDR3 DNA is TGTGCCAGCAGCTACCGGGGTAGAACCGGGGAGCTGTTTTTT. As protein: CASSYRGRTGELFF.

This clonotype was counted ten times or more. The rearrangement links TRBV7-9 to TRBJ1-1; D unclear. The CDR3 runs to 14 residues. Germline V gene data show CDR1 as SEHNR and CDR2 as FQNEAQ (reference sequence). Trimming took 4 bases from V and 0 from J, leaving 9 bases between them. The CDR3 nucleotides read TGTGCCAGCAGCTCCCTCGACTTGAACACTGAAGCTTTCTTT. Its translation is CASSSLDLNTEAFF.

This clonotype occurred many times. The chain has TRBV28 and TRBJ2-5; D may be TRBD2 (5 bases). Germline CDR1 and CDR2: MDHEN and SYDVKM. The V and J ends lost 6 bases and 7 bases respectively, with 15 bases between them. The length of the CDR3 is 13 residues. The CDR3, as DNA: TGTGCCAGCAGGGGCCGGGGTGGGGTGACCCAGTACTTC. It is translated as CASRGRGGVTQYF.

The chain employs TRBV11-1 and TRBJ2-3; possible D gene TRBD1, 5 bases. The CDR3 sequence is 12 residues long. CDR1 is SGHAT, CDR2 FQDESV, per germline (reference sequence). V lost 5 bases to trimming and J lost 12 bases, with 15 bases between them. CDR3 DNA sequence: TGTGCCAGCAGCGTGACAGAAGTCCGTCAGTATTTT. Amino acid sequence: CASSVTEVRQYF.

The chain links TRBV7-8 to TRBJ1-4, with D unresolved. Trimming removed 5 bases at V and 0 bases at J, with 10 bases between. The CDR3 consists of 15 residues. The germline V gene has CDR1 SGHVS and CDR2 FQNEAQ. The CDR3 DNA is TGTGCCAGCAGCCCCGAAAGAGCAACTAATGAAAAACTGTTTTTT. It translates to CASSPERATNEKLFF.

This clonotype was detected ten times or more. The genes are TRBV25-1 and TRBJ1-1, with unresolved D. V was cut by 4 bases and J by 0 bases, with 9 bases left in between. The germline V gene has CDR1 MGHDK and CDR2 SYGVNS. The CDR3 has 14 residues. CDR3 protein: CASSADDLNTEAFF. Written as DNA, the CDR3 is TGTGCCAGCAGTGCCGACGACCTGAACACTGAAGCTTTCTTT.

This clonotype was observed many times. The V gene is TRBV7-9, the J gene TRBJ1-1, with D possibly matching TRBD1 (6 bases). Germline values: CDR1 SEHNR, CDR2 FQNEAQ (reference sequence). Between the trimmed V and J ends, which lost 5 bases and 2 bases, there was a span of 9 bases. There are 13 residues in the CDR3. This CDR3 is CASSRDTNTEAFF. The CDR3 DNA reads TGTGCCAGCAGCCGGGACACTAACACTGAAGCTTTCTTT.

Ten or more counts support this clonotype. V usage is TRBV25-1 and J usage is TRBJ2-3; 8 bases are shared with TRBD2. Germline assignment: CDR1 MGHDK and CDR2 SYGVNS. This CDR3 contains 13 residues. Trimming cost V 4 bases and J 8 bases; bases outside gene matches: 5. The DNA for the CDR3 is TGTGCCAGCAGTGCGGCCCGGGGGGGTACGCAGTATTTT. Its protein is CASSAARGGTQYF.

Worth noting for this clonotype: One junction end disagrees with the germline gene, perhaps due to a read error. Here the CDR3 reads CAGSFGALKETQYF. The CDR3 DNA reads as TGTGCCGGCAGCTTCGGGGCCTTAAAAGAGACCCAGTACTTC. This sequence joins TRBV7-9 and TRBJ2-5, with D possibly called TRBD1 or TRBD2 (5 bases each). The CDR3 contains 14 residues. The V gene's germline CDR1 is SEHNR and CDR2 FQNEAQ (reference sequence).

In this sample, this clonotype turned up a few times. The chain couples TRBV27 to TRBJ2-5, with D possibly being TRBD1 (5 bases). The CDR3 has 15 residues. The V end was cut by 1 base, the J end by 5 bases, with 14 bases between. Germline CDR1 and CDR2: MNHEY and SMNVEV (reference sequence). The CDR3 nucleotides are TGTGCCAGCAGTTTATGGGCCCAGGGCCGGGAGACCCAGTACTTC. This gives the protein CASSLWAQGRETQYF.

This clonotype occurred many times. The CDR3 loop is CASSLTGAGELFF. Here the CDR3 DNA reads TGTGCCAGCAGCTTAACAGGGGCCGGGGAGCTGTTTTTT. The rearrangement joins TRBV11-2 to TRBJ2-2, with 7 bases lining up with TRBD1. Germline lookup yields CDR1 SGHAT and CDR2 FQNNGV. The CDR3 totals 13 residues. V gave up 2 bases and J gave up 6 bases; unmatched junction bases: 0.

At least ten counts were recorded for this clonotype. The chain joins TRBV18 to TRBJ2-3; 7 bases fit TRBD1. The CDR3 is 14 residues long. J was trimmed by 6 bases and V by 1 base; bases with no gene match: 4. Germline V CDR1 and CDR2: KGHSH, LQKENI. The DNA for the CDR3 is TGTGCCAGCTCACCACAGGGGGCTAGCGATACGCAGTATTTT. Translation gives CASSPQGASDTQYF.